Presented here are 6 T cell receptor beta chains from one specimen sequenced in a study of blood T cell repertoires in COVID-19. Sequencing used immunoSEQ multiplex PCR; TCRdb keeps in-frame clones, though not all of them. Of over 80,000 clones in the sample, 70% to 90% are singletons; the top ten hold approximately 1.2%. Specimen: peripheral blood. All receptors derive from an elderly man with active or convalescent COVID-19.

For the CDR3, the DNA is TGTGCCAGCAGCCAGGACAGGGGCTCCGGGGAGCTGTTTTTT. It yields the protein CASSQDRGSGELFF. The chain has TRBV11-3 and TRBJ2-2; 9 bases align to TRBD1. The CDR3 contains 14 residues. V was clipped by 5 bases and J by 6 bases; unmatched bases: 4. Germline V gives CDR1 SGHNT, CDR2 YENEEA. The whole variable domain, filled in from reference TRBV11-3 and TRBJ2-2, reads EAGVVQSPRYKIIEKKQPVAFWCNPISGHNTLYWYLQNLGQGPELLIRYENEEAVDDSQLPKDRFSAERLKGVDSTLKIQPAELGDSAVYLCASSQDRGSGELFFGEGSRLTVL.

The chain recombines TRBV28 with TRBJ1-5; tentatively, D is TRBD1 (6 bases). CDR3 length: 14 residues. V was cut by 1 base and J by 5 bases, with 9 bases left in between. Germline values: CDR1 MDHEN, CDR2 SYDVKM. CDR3 amino acids: CASSLLGGHQPQHF. The CDR3 coding sequence is TGTGCCAGCAGTTTATTGGGGGGGCATCAGCCCCAGCATTTT.

The gene calls are TRBV5-4 and TRBJ2-2; TRBD1 aligns across 8 bases. The CDR3 runs to 15 residues. CDR1 and CDR2 from the germline V gene are SGHNT and YYREEE (reference sequence). V trimming: 4 bases; J trimming: 6 bases; junction bases outside the gene matches: 8. CDR3 nucleotides: TGTGCCAGCAGCAAAAGCCAGGGGGCGGCCGGGGAGCTGTTTTTT. The encoded protein is CASSKSQGAAGELFF.

In this sample, this clone turned up a few times. The chain uses TRBV20-1 and TRBJ1-2; D call uncertain. The CDR3 sequence is 11 residues long. Looked up from germline, CDR1 is DFQATT and CDR2 is SNEGSKA (reference sequence). V lost 1 base and J lost 10, with 10 bases in between. As DNA, the CDR3 is TGCAGTGCTAGAGTGTCGGCGGACTACACCTTC. Its translation is CSARVSADYTF.

This chain uses TRBV5-5 with TRBJ2-1, with D perhaps TRBD1 (5 bases). The CDR3 has 16 residues. The V end was cut by 2 bases, the J end by 2 bases, with 14 bases between. The V gene's germline CDR1 is SGHKS and CDR2 YYEKEE (reference sequence). The CDR3 is CASSFPGHRTYNEQFF. CDR3 coding DNA: TGTGCCAGCAGCTTTCCAGGACACCGGACCTACAATGAGCAGTTCTTC.

This clone appeared a single time. The chain is built from TRBV4-1 and TRBJ2-5, with 7 bases identical to TRBD1. V gave up 0 bases and J gave up 5 bases; unmatched junction bases: 6. Germline CDR1 and CDR2: MGHRA and YSYEKL. The CDR3 runs to 15 residues. The CDR3 DNA sequence: TGCGCCAGCAGCCAAGATGGGCAGGGGGATGAGACCCAGTACTTC. Amino acid sequence: CASSQDGQGDETQYF.